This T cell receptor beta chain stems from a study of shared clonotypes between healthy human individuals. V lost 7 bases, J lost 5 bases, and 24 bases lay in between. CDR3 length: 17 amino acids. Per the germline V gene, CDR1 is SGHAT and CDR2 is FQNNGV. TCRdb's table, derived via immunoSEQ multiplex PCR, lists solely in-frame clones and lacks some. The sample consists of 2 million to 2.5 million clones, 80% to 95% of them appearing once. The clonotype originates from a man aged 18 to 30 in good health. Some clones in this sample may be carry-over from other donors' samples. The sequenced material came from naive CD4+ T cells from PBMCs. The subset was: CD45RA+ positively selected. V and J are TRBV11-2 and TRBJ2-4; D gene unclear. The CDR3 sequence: CASKKQRNLVVENIQYF. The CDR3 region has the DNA TGTGCCAGCAAAAAACAGAGAAACCTAGTAGTTGAAAACATTCAGTACTTC.